This T cell receptor (beta chain) was recorded in a study of CD8+ T cells in alopecia areata. Investigators isolated RNA and reverse transcribed it into cDNA to act as the sequencing template. Profiling relied on immunoSEQ multiplex PCR, and the TCRdb table lists in-frame clones only, not all of them. The profile shows tens of thousands of clones, 50% to 75% of them singletons. Samples from alopecia areata patients were lesional scalp punch biopsies and peripheral blood. This TCR came from a human donor with alopecia areata. Sample: CD8+ T cells sorted from blood, taken at week 0.

CDR3 nucleotide sequence: TGTGCCTGGAGGGCCGGGACAGGGGTTTGGGATACGCAGTATTTT. As protein: CAWRAGTGVWDTQYF. This chain uses TRBV30 with TRBJ2-3; 10 bases map to TRBD1. The length of the CDR3 is 15 residues. Germline assignment: CDR1 GTSNPN and CDR2 SVGIG (reference sequence). The V gene end was trimmed by 3 bases and the J gene end by 6 bases; junction bases not matched to a gene: 9.